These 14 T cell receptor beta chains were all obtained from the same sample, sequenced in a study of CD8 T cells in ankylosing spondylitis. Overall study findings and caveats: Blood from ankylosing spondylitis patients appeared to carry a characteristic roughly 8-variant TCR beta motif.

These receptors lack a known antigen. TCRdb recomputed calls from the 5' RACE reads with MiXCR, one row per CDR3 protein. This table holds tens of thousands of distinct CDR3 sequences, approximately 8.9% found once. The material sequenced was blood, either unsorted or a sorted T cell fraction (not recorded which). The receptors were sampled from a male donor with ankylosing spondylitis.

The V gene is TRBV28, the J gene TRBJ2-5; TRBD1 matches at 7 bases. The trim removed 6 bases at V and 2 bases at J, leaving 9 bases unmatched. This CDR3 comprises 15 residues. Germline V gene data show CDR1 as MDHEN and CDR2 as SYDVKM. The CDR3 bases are TGTGCCAGCAGAACCTCAGGGGGTTTACAAGAGACCCAGTACTTC. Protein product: CASRTSGGLQETQYF.

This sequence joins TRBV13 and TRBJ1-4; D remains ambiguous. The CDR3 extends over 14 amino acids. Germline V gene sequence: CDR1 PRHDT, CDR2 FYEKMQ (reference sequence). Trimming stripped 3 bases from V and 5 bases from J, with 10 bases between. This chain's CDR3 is CASSFGPINEKLFF. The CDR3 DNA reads TGTGCCAGCAGCTTTGGGCCGATAAATGAAAAACTGTTTTTT.

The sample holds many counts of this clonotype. The CDR3 is CASSARDRGREKLFF. Written as DNA, the CDR3 is TGTGCCAGCAGTGCCCGGGACAGGGGAAGGGAAAAACTGTTTTTT. The chain joins TRBV12-3 or TRBV12-4 to TRBJ1-4, with 10 positions matching TRBD1. CDR3 length equals 15 residues. J was trimmed by 8 bases and V by 5 bases; bases with no gene match: 8.

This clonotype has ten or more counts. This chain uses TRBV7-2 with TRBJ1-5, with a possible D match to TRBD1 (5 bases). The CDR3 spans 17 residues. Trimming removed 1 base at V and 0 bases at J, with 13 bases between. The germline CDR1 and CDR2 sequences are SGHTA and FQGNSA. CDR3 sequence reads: CASSLGGHLYSNQPQHF. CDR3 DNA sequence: TGTGCCAGCAGCTTAGGAGGACACCTCTATAGCAATCAGCCCCAGCATTTT.

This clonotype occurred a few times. In DNA form, the CDR3 reads TGTGCCACCAGCTTCACCGAGGCCTCTGGAAACACCATATATTTT. This codes for CATSFTEASGNTIYF. The V gene is TRBV15, the J gene TRBJ1-3, with unresolved D. The CDR3 consists of 15 residues. Germline loops: CDR1 LNHNV, CDR2 YYDKDF (reference sequence). V was clipped by 5 bases and J by 0 bases, with 11 bases between them.

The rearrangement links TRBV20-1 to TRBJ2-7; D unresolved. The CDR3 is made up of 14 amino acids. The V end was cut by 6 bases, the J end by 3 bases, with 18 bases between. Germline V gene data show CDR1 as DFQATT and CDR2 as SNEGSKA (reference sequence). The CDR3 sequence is CSARLPVPLYEQYF. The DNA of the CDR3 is TGCAGTGCACGCCTACCCGTTCCCCTCTACGAGCAGTACTTC.

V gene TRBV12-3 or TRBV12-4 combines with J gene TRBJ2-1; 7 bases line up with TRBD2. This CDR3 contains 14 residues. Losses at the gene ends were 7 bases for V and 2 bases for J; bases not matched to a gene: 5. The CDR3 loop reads CASKPGLPYNEQFF. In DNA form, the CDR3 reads TGTGCCAGCAAACCGGGACTACCCTACAATGAGCAGTTCTTC.

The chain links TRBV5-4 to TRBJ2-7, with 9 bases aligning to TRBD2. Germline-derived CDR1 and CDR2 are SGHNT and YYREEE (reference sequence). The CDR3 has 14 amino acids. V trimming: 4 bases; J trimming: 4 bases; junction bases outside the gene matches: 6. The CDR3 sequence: CASSNGLALYEQYF. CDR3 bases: TGTGCCAGCAGCAACGGACTAGCGCTATACGAGCAGTACTTC.

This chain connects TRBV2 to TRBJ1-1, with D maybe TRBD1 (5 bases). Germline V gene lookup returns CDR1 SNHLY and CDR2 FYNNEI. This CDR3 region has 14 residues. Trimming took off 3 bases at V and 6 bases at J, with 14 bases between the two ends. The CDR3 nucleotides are TGTGCCAGCAGTGATGGATCAGGGTTCTCTGAAGCTTTCTTT. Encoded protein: CASSDGSGFSEAFF.

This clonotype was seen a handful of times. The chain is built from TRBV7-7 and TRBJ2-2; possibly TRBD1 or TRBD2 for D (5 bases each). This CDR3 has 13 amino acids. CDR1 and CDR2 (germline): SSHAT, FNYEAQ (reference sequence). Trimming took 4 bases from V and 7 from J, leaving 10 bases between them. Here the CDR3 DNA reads TGTGCCAGCAGCTCGGGGCCGAACGGGGAGCTGTTTTTT. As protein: CASSSGPNGELFF. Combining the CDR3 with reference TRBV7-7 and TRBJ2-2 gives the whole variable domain GAGVSQSPRYKVTKRGQDVTLRCDPISSHATLYWYQQALGQGPEFLTYFNYEAQPDKSGLPSDRFSAERPEGSISTLTIQRTEQRDSAMYRCASSSGPNGELFFGEGSRLTVL.

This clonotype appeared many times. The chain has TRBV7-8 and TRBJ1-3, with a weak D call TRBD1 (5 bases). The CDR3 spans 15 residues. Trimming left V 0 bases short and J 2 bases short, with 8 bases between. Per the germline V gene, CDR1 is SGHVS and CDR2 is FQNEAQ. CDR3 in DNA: TGTGCCAGCAGCTTAGCGCTGGGGGCTGGAAACACCATATATTTT. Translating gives CASSLALGAGNTIYF.

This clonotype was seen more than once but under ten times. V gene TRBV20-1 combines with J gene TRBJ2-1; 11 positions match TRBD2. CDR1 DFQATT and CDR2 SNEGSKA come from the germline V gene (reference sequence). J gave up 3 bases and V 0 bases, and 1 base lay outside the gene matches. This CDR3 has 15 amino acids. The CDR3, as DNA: TGCAGTGCTAGAGAGGGACTAGCGGACTACAATGAGCAGTTCTTC. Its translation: CSAREGLADYNEQFF.

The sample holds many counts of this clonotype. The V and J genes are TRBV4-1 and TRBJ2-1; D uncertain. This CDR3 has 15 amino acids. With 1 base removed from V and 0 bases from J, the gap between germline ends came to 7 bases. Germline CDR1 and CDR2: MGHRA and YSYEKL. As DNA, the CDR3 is TGCGCCAGCAGCCAAGCCCGAAGCTCCTACAATGAGCAGTTCTTC. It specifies CASSQARSSYNEQFF.

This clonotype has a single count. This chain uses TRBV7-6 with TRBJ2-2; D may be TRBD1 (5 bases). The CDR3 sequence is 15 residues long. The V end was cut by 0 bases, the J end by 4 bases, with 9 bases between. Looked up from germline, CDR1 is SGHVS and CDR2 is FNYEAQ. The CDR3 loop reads CASSLALQATGELFF. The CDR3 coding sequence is TGTGCCAGCAGCTTAGCCCTACAGGCCACCGGGGAGCTGTTTTTT.